Each of the 18 T cell receptor beta chains below was sequenced from the same sample in a study of blood T cell repertoires in COVID-19. Assay used: immunoSEQ multiplex PCR; TCRdb lists only in-frame clones, some missing. This sample yields fewer than 650,000 clones, of which 85% to 90% are seen a single time; less than 9.5% belongs to the top ten. The sequenced material came from peripheral blood. All receptors come from a woman aged 45-60 years with COVID-19, enrolled during active disease.

The chain employs TRBV7-8 and TRBJ1-1; TRBD1 matches 8 bases. CDR3 length: 16 amino acids. V trimming: 5 bases; J trimming: 1 base; junction bases outside the gene matches: 9. Germline V gene lookup returns CDR1 SGHVS and CDR2 FQNEAQ. CDR3 sequence: CASSEFRGRRNTEAFF. CDR3 DNA: TGTGCCAGCAGCGAATTCAGGGGGCGACGGAACACTGAAGCTTTCTTT.

V usage is TRBV5-4 and J usage is TRBJ2-1; D is undetermined. The CDR3 contains 14 residues. Germline values: CDR1 SGHNT, CDR2 YYREEE (reference sequence). The V end was cut by 7 bases, the J end by 8 bases, with 19 bases between. CDR3: CASSQRSTFDEQFF. For the CDR3, the DNA is TGTGCCAGCTCCCAAAGGTCGACTTTCGATGAGCAGTTCTTC.

This chain uses TRBV28 with TRBJ1-5; 7 nucleotides line up with TRBD1. Germline lookup yields CDR1 MDHEN and CDR2 SYDVKM. V lost 10 bases and J lost 6; bases outside the gene matches: 6. This CDR3 has 12 amino acids. Written as DNA, the CDR3 is TGTGCCACCAGGACAGGAGGTCAGCCCCAGCATTTT. As protein: CATRTGGQPQHF.

This chain joins TRBV7-6 and TRBJ2-7; D call uncertain. Germline CDR1 and CDR2: SGHVS and FNYEAQ. Trimming removed 5 bases from V and 6 bases from J, with 17 bases in between. The CDR3 sequence is 14 residues long. As DNA, the CDR3 is TGTGCCAGCAGCCTAGGGCCTCTTGCAAGCGAGCAGTACTTC. It encodes CASSLGPLASEQYF.

The chain combines TRBV7-2 with TRBJ2-7, with 7 nucleotides matching TRBD1. V lost 3 bases, J lost 4 bases, and 12 bases stayed unmatched. CDR1 and CDR2 (germline): SGHTA, FQGNSA. The length of the CDR3 is 16 residues. The CDR3 DNA sequence: TGTGCCAGCAGCTTCCGGGACAGCGTTGGGGGATACGAGCAGTACTTC. This translates into CASSFRDSVGGYEQYF.

The genes are TRBV5-1 and TRBJ1-6, with D perhaps matching TRBD1 (6 bases). Per the germline V gene, CDR1 is SGHRS and CDR2 is YFSETQ. The CDR3 is 15 residues long. V was trimmed by 1 base and J by 8 bases, leaving 13 bases between them. Written as DNA, the CDR3 is TGCGCCAGCAGCTTGAGCAGGGGTCAAGATTCACCCCTCCACTTT. The encoded protein is CASSLSRGQDSPLHF.

V gene TRBV11-2 combines with J gene TRBJ1-2, with a weak D call TRBD1 (5 bases). The CDR3 is 15 amino acids. V was shortened by 0 bases and J by 4 bases, with 12 bases between the two germline ends. CDR1 is SGHAT, CDR2 FQNNGV, per germline. The CDR3 loop is CASSLDPGRGYGYTF. Here the CDR3 DNA reads TGTGCCAGCAGCTTAGACCCTGGTAGGGGCTATGGCTACACCTTC. The full variable domain, in which reference TRBV11-2 and TRBJ1-2 provide the parts outside the CDR3, is EAGVAQSPRYKIIEKRQSVAFWCNPISGHATLYWYQQILGQGPKLLIQFQNNGVVDDSQLPKDRFSAERLKGVDSTLKIQPAKLEDSAVYLCASSLDPGRGYGYTFGSGTRLTVV.

This clone was observed a single time. The chain joins TRBV30 to TRBJ1-1; the D gene is possibly TRBD1 (5 bases). This CDR3 comprises 12 residues. Germline assignment: CDR1 GTSNPN and CDR2 SVGIG (reference sequence). Between the trimmed V and J ends, which lost 8 bases and 10 bases, there was a span of 20 bases. The CDR3 is CAGGGPSFGAFF. CDR3 DNA sequence: TGTGCCGGGGGGGGTCCGTCTTTTGGAGCTTTCTTT.

The chain recombines TRBV5-1 with TRBJ1-2; the D is unclear. CDR3 length: 12 amino acids. CDR1 and CDR2 from the germline V gene are SGHRS and YFSETQ. V was shortened by 0 bases and J by 2 bases, with 2 bases between the two germline ends. The CDR3: CASSLANYGYTF. The CDR3 DNA reads as TGCGCCAGCAGCTTGGCAAACTATGGCTACACCTTC.

CDR3 sequence reads: CASSIRGGAEAFF. The CDR3 nucleotides are TGTGCCAGTAGTATACGGGGAGGCGCTGAAGCTTTCTTT. J is TRBJ1-1 and V is TRBV19; unclear D gene. In germline, CDR1 is LNHDA, CDR2 SQIVND (reference sequence). CDR3 length equals 13 residues. V was shortened by 2 bases and J by 6 bases, with 10 bases between the two germline ends. Together with reference TRBV19 and TRBJ1-1, the CDR3 gives the full variable domain: DGGITQSPKYLFRKEGQNVTLSCEQNLNHDAMYWYRQDPGQGLRLIYYSQIVNDFQKGDIAEGYSVSREKKESFPLTVTSAQKNPTAFYLCASSIRGGAEAFFGQGTRLTVV.

The chain links TRBV28 to TRBJ2-7, with 8 bases that match TRBD2. The junction had 14 bases not matched to a gene; V was cut back by 6 bases and J by 4 bases. This CDR3 region has 16 residues. The germline V gene encodes CDR1 MDHEN and CDR2 SYDVKM. The CDR3 DNA is TGTGCCAGCAGAGACCGAGGGGCTCAGCGGGGGTACGAGCAGTACTTC. Translated: CASRDRGAQRGYEQYF. Filled out from reference TRBV28 and TRBJ2-7, the complete variable domain reads DVKVTQSSRYLVKRTGEKVFLECVQDMDHENMFWYRQDPGLGLRLIYFSYDVKMKEKGDIPEGYSVSREKKERFSLILESASTNQTSMYLCASRDRGAQRGYEQYFGPGTRLTVT.

The CDR3 DNA follows: TGCGCCAGCAGCTTGTCCTCTGGGACAGGGGCGTACGAGCAGTACTTC. Amino acids: CASSLSSGTGAYEQYF. The chain uses TRBV5-1 and TRBJ2-7; 10 nucleotides align to TRBD1. V trimming: 1 base; J trimming: 4 bases; junction bases outside the gene matches: 8. Germline lookup yields CDR1 SGHRS and CDR2 YFSETQ. This CDR3 has 16 residues.

This clone was found once. Without the conserved terminal phenylalanine or tryptophan, this CDR3 likely stems from a read error. Because the CDR3's place on the DNA is in doubt, the DNA is left out and the CDR3 is given as listed by TCRdb. The gene calls are TRBV21-1 and TRBJ1-6; TRBD1, the D gene given by the table, was not confirmed from the DNA. TRBV21-1 is a pseudogene locus. The CDR3 numbers 12 amino acids, ends counted. The chain's CDR3 is CASSKANREEVG.

The CDR3 protein is CASRGDRAPGELFF. The CDR3 DNA reads as TGTGCCAGCAGGGGGGACAGGGCTCCCGGGGAGCTGTTTTTT. The chain joins TRBV3-1 (or the pseudogene TRBV3-2) to TRBJ2-2, with 9 positions matching TRBD1. Germline values: CDR1 LGHDT, CDR2 YNNKEL (reference sequence). The CDR3 runs to 14 residues. V lost 6 bases to trimming and J lost 6 bases; unmatched junction nucleotides: 5.

The J gene is TRBJ2-2, the V gene TRBV6-5, with 7 nucleotides matching TRBD1. With 6 bases clipped from V and 4 bases from J, the junction kept 8 bases outside the gene matches. Germline CDR1 reads MNHEY; CDR2 reads SVGAGI. The CDR3 has 15 amino acids. The CDR3 nucleotides read TGTGCCAGCAGCAACACAGGGGCCTCCACCGGGGAGCTGTTTTTT. Translation gives CASSNTGASTGELFF.

Of note for this clone: The same CDR3 arises from other DNA sequences in this sample as well. The chain is built from TRBV5-6 and TRBJ1-1, with D unresolved. Germline V gene sequence: CDR1 SGHDT, CDR2 YYEEEE. Deletions cut 4 bases from V and 1 base from J, with 5 bases between. The CDR3 totals 12 residues. DNA of the CDR3: TGTGCCAGCAGCCCAGGGAACACTGAAGCTTTCTTT. Amino acid sequence: CASSPGNTEAFF.

The chain links TRBV3-1 (or the pseudogene TRBV3-2) to TRBJ2-3; 9 bases line up with TRBD2. From germline, CDR1 is LGHDT and CDR2 YNNKEL (reference sequence). V gave up 3 bases and J gave up 2 bases; unmatched junction bases: 9. The CDR3 is 17 residues long. The CDR3 nucleotides are TGTGCCAGCAGCCAGATCGGACTAGCGCCCACCACAGATACGCAGTATTTT. Translated: CASSQIGLAPTTDTQYF.

The rearrangement links TRBV23-1 to TRBJ1-3; 7 nucleotides align to TRBD1. TRBV23-1 is an ORF, with its function uncertain. This CDR3 is built from 14 residues. V trimming: 7 bases; J trimming: 0 bases; junction bases outside the gene matches: 3. The CDR3 bases are TGCGCCAGCACGGGACAGAGCTCTGGAAACACCATATATTTT. Amino acids: CASTGQSSGNTIYF.